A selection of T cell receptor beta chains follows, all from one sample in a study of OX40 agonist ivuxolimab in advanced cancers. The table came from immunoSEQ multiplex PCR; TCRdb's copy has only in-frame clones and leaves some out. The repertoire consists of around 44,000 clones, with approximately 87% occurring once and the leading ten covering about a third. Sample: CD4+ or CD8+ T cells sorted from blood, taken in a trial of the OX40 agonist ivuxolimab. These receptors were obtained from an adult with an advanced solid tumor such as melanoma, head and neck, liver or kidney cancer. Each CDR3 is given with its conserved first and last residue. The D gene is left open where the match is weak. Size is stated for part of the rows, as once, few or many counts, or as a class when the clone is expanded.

CASSLPPTSPLHF	TGTGCCAGCAGCCTACCACCTACATCACCCCTCCACTTT	TRBV5-4	-	-	TRBJ1-6
CASSFGGANVLTF	TGTGCCAGCAGCTTTGGCGGGGCCAACGTCCTGACTTTC	TRBV5-5	-	-	TRBJ2-6
CATATEGSYEQYF	TGTGCCACAGCGACGGAGGGGTCCTACGAGCAGTACTTC	TRBV6-1	-	-	TRBJ2-7
CASSFSTAAGELFF	TGCGCCAGCAGCTTTTCAACAGCCGCCGGGGAGCTGTTTTTT	TRBV5-1	-	-	TRBJ2-2
CASRPGTGGFNEKLFF	TGTGCCAGCCGTCCCGGGACAGGGGGTTTTAATGAAAAACTGTTTTTT	TRBV28	-	TRBD1	TRBJ1-4
CASSVPGHRNEQFF	TGTGCCAGCAGCGTCCCGGGACATAGGAATGAGCAGTTCTTC	TRBV7-2	-	-	TRBJ2-1
CAWTGPQETQYF	TGTGCCTGGACCGGACCACAGGAGACCCAGTACTTC	TRBV30	-	-	TRBJ2-5
CASSTSPGPEDEQFF	TGTGCCAGCAGCACCTCTCCGGGCCCCGAAGATGAGCAGTTCTTC	TRBV9	-	-	TRBJ2-1
CASSLVGSGANVLTF	TGTGCCAGCAGCCTGGTAGGCAGTGGGGCCAACGTCCTGACTTTC	TRBV9	-	-	TRBJ2-6
CAISEGTGSTDTQYF	TGTGCCATCAGTGAGGGGACAGGGAGCACAGATACGCAGTATTTT	TRBV10-3	-	TRBD1	TRBJ2-3
CASSTGTYYNEQFF	TGTGCCAGTAGTACCGGGACATACTACAATGAGCAGTTCTTC	TRBV19	-	-	TRBJ2-1
CASRGLAGGGELFF	TGTGCCAGCAGGGGACTAGCGGGAGGCGGGGAGCTGTTTTTT	TRBV6-1	once	TRBD2	TRBJ2-2
CSARGSSYEQYF	TGCAGCGCGAGGGGGAGCTCCTACGAGCAGTACTTC	TRBV29-1	-	-	TRBJ2-7
CASSLDRLAERYEQYF	TGTGCCAGCAGTTTGGATAGGCTAGCGGAGCGCTACGAGCAGTACTTC	TRBV28	-	TRBD2	TRBJ2-7
CASSPDLTSNYGYTF	TGTGCCAGCAGCCCCGACTTAACATCGAACTATGGCTACACCTTC	TRBV4-2	-	-	TRBJ1-2
CASSLEGGHYNEQFF	TGTGCCAGCAGCTTGGAAGGGGGCCACTACAATGAGCAGTTCTTC	TRBV5-6	-	TRBD1	TRBJ2-1
CASSPRDRGLAFF	TGTGCCAGCAGCCCGAGGGACAGGGGATTAGCTTTCTTT	TRBV9	-	TRBD1	TRBJ1-1
CASSPPVQGSGNTIYF	TGTGCCAGCTCACCACCGGTTCAGGGGTCGGGGAACACCATATATTTT	TRBV18	-	-	TRBJ1-3
CASSSSSYEQYF	TGTGCCAGCAGCTCCAGCTCCTACGAGCAGTACTTC	TRBV7-2	few	-	TRBJ2-7
CASSGGTVTTGELFF	TGTGCCAGTAGTGGGGGGACAGTCACCACCGGGGAGCTGTTTTTT	TRBV19	-	-	TRBJ2-2
CASSFSGRLISNEQFF	TGTGCCAGCAGCTTTAGCGGGAGGTTAATTAGCAATGAGCAGTTCTTC	TRBV7-9	few	TRBD2	TRBJ2-1
CASSTRGGTYEQYF	TGTGCCAGCAGTACCCGGGGGGGGACCTACGAGCAGTACTTC	TRBV28	-	TRBD2	TRBJ2-7
CASKMQGTGSYEQYF	TGTGCCAGCAAGATGCAGGGGACGGGCTCCTACGAGCAGTACTTC	TRBV5-5	-	-	TRBJ2-7
CASSLAGGPYEQYF	TGTGCCAGCAGCTTGGCGGGGGGGCCATACGAGCAGTACTTC	TRBV5-4	few	TRBD2	TRBJ2-7
CACNRGVADTQYF	TGTGCCTGCAACAGGGGGGTCGCAGATACGCAGTATTTT	TRBV30	-	TRBD1	TRBJ2-3
CASSPSSKQGAGGYTF	TGTGCCAGCTCACCCTCATCAAAACAGGGGGCTGGGGGCTACACCTTC	TRBV18	-	TRBD1	TRBJ1-2
CASSSRGNQPQHF	TGTGCCAGCAGTTCCAGGGGCAATCAGCCCCAGCATTTT	TRBV28	-	-	TRBJ1-5
CASSRTSRKNEQFF	TGTGCCAGCAGCCGGACTAGTCGGAAAAATGAGCAGTTCTTC	TRBV11-1	-	TRBD2	TRBJ2-1
CASSLAEQGGREQYF	TGCGCCAGCAGTCTAGCCGAGCAGGGCGGACGCGAGCAGTACTTC	TRBV5-1	-	-	TRBJ2-7
CASSPSQLAANTGELFF	TGTGCCAGCAGCCCCTCCCAACTAGCGGCGAACACCGGGGAGCTGTTTTTT	TRBV7-3	-	TRBD2	TRBJ2-2
CASSRDSSTGELFF	TGTGCCAGTAGTCGCGACAGCTCTACCGGGGAGCTGTTTTTT	TRBV19	-	-	TRBJ2-2
CASSEPGVTEAFF	TGTGCCAGCAGTGAACCCGGGGTCACTGAAGCTTTCTTT	TRBV6-1	-	-	TRBJ1-1